The 20 T cell receptor beta chains presented below share a single source sample, sequenced in a study of T cell responses to AZD1222 COVID-19 vaccine. Only in-frame clones appear in the TCRdb table, and some are missing; sequencing was by immunoSEQ multiplex PCR. Here the sample spans roughly 110,000 clones, about 87% being singletons. Source: peripheral blood, taken on day 0 of AZD1222 vaccination. The receptors stem from an adult in good health.

The chain has TRBV19 and TRBJ1-1, with D tentatively TRBD1 (5 bases). Germline CDR1 LNHDA, CDR2 SQIVND (reference sequence). The CDR3 spans 17 residues. V was shortened by 0 bases and J by 2 bases, with 16 bases between the two germline ends. CDR3 DNA: TGTGCCAGTAGTATAGAGGGGGATGGAGGTGGAAACACTGAAGCTTTCTTT. It specifies CASSIEGDGGGNTEAFF.

The chain uses TRBV10-1 and TRBJ1-5, with TRBD1 matching over 7 bases. The V segment lost 0 bases and the J segment 5 bases; nucleotides outside the gene matches: 16. This CDR3 contains 19 residues. Germline CDR1 is WNHNN and CDR2 is SYGVQD (reference sequence). CDR3 DNA: TGCGCCAGCAGTGAGTCGACTCGGGCGGGAGGGGGCGTCGATCAGCCCCAGCATTTT. It is translated as CASSESTRAGGGVDQPQHF.

The chain combines TRBV5-1 with TRBJ2-5; TRBD2 agrees at 14 bases. The J segment lost 1 base and the V segment lost 7 bases, leaving 15 bases of the junction unmatched. Germline-derived CDR1 and CDR2 are SGHRS and YFSETQ. The CDR3 covers 19 residues. The CDR3 nucleotides are TGCGCCAGCTCCAACCCCGGACTAGCGGGAGGAGTCTCCCAAGAGACCCAGTACTTC. The encoded protein is CASSNPGLAGGVSQETQYF.

The rearrangement uses TRBV10-3 and TRBJ1-6, with 7 bases that match TRBD1. Germline V gene data show CDR1 as ENHRY and CDR2 as SYGVKD. V was clipped by 6 bases and J by 0 bases; unmatched bases: 5. The CDR3 covers 16 residues. This chain's CDR3 is CAISGGGDSYNSPLHF. CDR3 in DNA: TGTGCCATCAGCGGAGGGGGCGACTCCTATAATTCACCCCTCCACTTT.

CDR3 DNA sequence: TGTGCCAGCAGCCCTGGACAGGGGGCAGGGCAGCCCCAGCATTTT. It yields the protein CASSPGQGAGQPQHF. The chain employs TRBV4-2 and TRBJ1-5, with TRBD1 matching over 11 bases. The CDR3 is made up of 15 amino acids. Germline V CDR1 and CDR2: LGHNA, YNFKEQ. Unmatched junction bases numbered 6, after V lost 4 bases and J lost 7 bases.

The genes are TRBV28 and TRBJ1-6; D is unresolved. Germline loops: CDR1 MDHEN, CDR2 SYDVKM. The CDR3 contains 15 residues. Trimming cost V 6 bases and J 0 bases, with 9 bases left between them. CDR3 sequence (DNA): TGTGCCAGCAGGACGGGGAGCTCCTATAATTCACCCCTCCACTTT. Translated: CASRTGSSYNSPLHF.

The V call is TRBV28, the J call TRBJ1-2; 7 bases fit TRBD1. Germline V CDR1 and CDR2: MDHEN, SYDVKM. The V and J ends lost 10 bases and 0 bases, in that order; junction bases with no gene match: 8. This CDR3 has 14 residues. DNA of the CDR3: TGTGCCATCGGACAGGTACAAGCTAACTATGGCTACACCTTC. This gives the protein CAIGQVQANYGYTF.

V and J are TRBV30 and TRBJ2-6; D not resolved. The CDR3 runs to 14 residues. Germline V gene data show CDR1 as GTSNPN and CDR2 as SVGIG (reference sequence). The V and J ends lost 1 base and 0 bases respectively, with 4 bases between them. CDR3 protein: CAWSDSSGANVLTF. DNA of the CDR3: TGTGCCTGGAGTGACAGCTCTGGGGCCAACGTCCTGACTTTC.

This clone was detected a few times. V usage is TRBV29-1 and J usage is TRBJ1-2, with D possibly TRBD1 on 5 matching bases. Germline CDR1 and CDR2: SQVTM and ANQGSEA. V lost 4 bases to trimming and J lost 3 bases, with 9 bases between them. This CDR3 is built from 12 residues. DNA of the CDR3: TGCAGCGTTGCAGTAGGGGACTATGGCTACACCTTC. This encodes CSVAVGDYGYTF.

CDR3 nucleotide sequence: TGTGCCAGCAGTGTGACAGGGGGCGGTCGGGAGACCCAGTACTTC. Protein product: CASSVTGGGRETQYF. This chain links TRBV28 with TRBJ2-5; TRBD1 aligns across 10 bases. The CDR3 loop spans 15 amino acids. The trim removed 5 bases at V and 5 bases at J, leaving 8 bases unmatched. Germline CDR1 is MDHEN and CDR2 is SYDVKM.

This chain joins TRBV28 and TRBJ2-1, with D perhaps TRBD2 (6 bases). Germline assignment: CDR1 MDHEN and CDR2 SYDVKM. The V and J ends lost 5 bases and 0 bases respectively, with 11 bases between them. The CDR3 contains 15 residues. The CDR3 DNA reads as TGTGCCAGCAGTCCCGCCGGGAGCTCCTACAATGAGCAGTTCTTC. Its protein is CASSPAGSSYNEQFF.

The genes are TRBV28 and TRBJ2-7; 7 bases match TRBD2. After removal of 1 base from V and 4 bases from J, the junction contained 7 bases not matched to a gene. The CDR3 spans 15 residues. Germline V lookup: CDR1 MDHEN, CDR2 SYDVKM. The CDR3 region is CASSLYGGGPYEQYF. The CDR3 DNA follows: TGTGCCAGCAGTTTATACGGGGGAGGGCCTTACGAGCAGTACTTC.

Concerning this clone itself: At one of its ends the junction is not consistent with the germline gene, which may arise from a read error. This rearrangement joins TRBV6-5 to TRBJ1-1, with D possibly matching TRBD1 (5 bases). Germline V gene lookup returns CDR1 MNHEY and CDR2 SVGAGI. CDR3 length: 14 amino acids. The CDR3 region is CASSDSGMLSEAFF. In DNA, the CDR3 is TGTGCCAGCAGTGACTCAGGGATGTTGTCTGAAGCTTTCTTT.

This clone was found once. The chain carries TRBV5-1 and TRBJ1-2, with D unclear. The germline V gene encodes CDR1 SGHRS and CDR2 YFSETQ. The CDR3 extends over 13 amino acids. V lost 5 bases and J 2 bases, leaving 10 bases between the germline ends. The CDR3 nucleotides read TGCGCCAGCAGGTACAATGTGAACTATGGCTACACCTTC. It encodes CASRYNVNYGYTF.

This clone showed up just once. V is TRBV3-1 (or the pseudogene TRBV3-2) and J is TRBJ2-7; TRBD2 matches 7 bases. The CDR3 totals 14 residues. V gave up 3 bases and J gave up 1 base; unmatched junction bases: 3. Looked up from germline, CDR1 is LGHDT and CDR2 is YNNKEL (reference sequence). CDR3 nucleotides: TGTGCCAGCAGCCAGCTAGCGGTTTCCTACGAGCAGTACTTC. Translating gives CASSQLAVSYEQYF.

This clone occurred once. The chain couples TRBV28 to TRBJ1-2, with 8 bases fitting TRBD1. The ends lost 4 bases at V and 11 bases at J; junction bases unmatched: 9. Germline V lookup: CDR1 MDHEN, CDR2 SYDVKM. The CDR3 runs 13 residues. The CDR3 region has the DNA TGTGCCAGCAGTTCTCCGACAGGGGCCTTTTACACCTTC. It codes for CASSSPTGAFYTF.

V gene TRBV6-2 or TRBV6-3 combines with J gene TRBJ2-5, with 7 bases matching TRBD1. The CDR3 extends over 14 amino acids. J lost 7 bases, V lost 5 bases, and 10 bases had no gene match. Germline lookup yields CDR1 MNHEY and CDR2 SVGEGT. The CDR3 protein is CASSRSSPGGTQYF. As DNA, the CDR3 is TGTGCCAGCAGTCGATCTAGCCCAGGGGGGACCCAGTACTTC.

The V and J genes are TRBV28 and TRBJ2-7; 7 nucleotides line up with TRBD1. Trimming took 7 bases from V and 2 from J; bases not matched to a gene: 8. From germline, CDR1 is MDHEN and CDR2 SYDVKM. The CDR3 is 14 amino acids. In DNA form, the CDR3 reads TGTGCCAGCACCCCGACAGGGTCCCCCTACGAGCAGTACTTC. Translated, it gives CASTPTGSPYEQYF.

The rearrangement uses TRBV7-2 and TRBJ2-7; D remains ambiguous. The ends were cut back, 3 bases at V and 0 bases at J, with 12 bases in the middle. The CDR3 runs 15 residues. Germline V gene lookup returns CDR1 SGHTA and CDR2 FQGNSA. The CDR3 loop is CASSFRTQISYEQYF. CDR3 coding DNA: TGTGCCAGCAGCTTCCGGACCCAAATCTCCTACGAGCAGTACTTC.

In its sample, this clone was seen a few times. The chain has TRBV25-1 and TRBJ1-5; D gene ambiguous. Germline V gene lookup returns CDR1 MGHDK and CDR2 SYGVNS. The CDR3 extends over 14 amino acids. The V gene lost 5 bases and the J gene lost 1 base, with 9 bases spanning the gap. CDR3 protein: CASSIYHSNQPQHF. In nucleotides, the CDR3 is TGTGCCAGCAGTATTTATCACAGCAATCAGCCCCAGCATTTT.